These T cell receptor beta chains were read from a single sample in a study of cytomegalovirus exposure and HLA in healthy donors. Profiling relied on immunoSEQ multiplex PCR, and the TCRdb table lists in-frame clones only, not all of them. This repertoire includes nearly 200,000 clones. The sequencing input was PBMCs. All receptors come from a boy under 18 in good health and CMV-seronegative. Each CDR3 is given with its conserved first and last residue. Fields, in order: D gene, V gene, J gene, CDR3 DNA, CDR3 protein. A D gene is named only where the DNA matches it firmly.

.	TRBV5-1	TRBJ1-1	TGCGCCAGCAGCTTACGGCCGACGGGCACTGAAGCTTTCTTT	CASSLRPTGTEAFF
.	TRBV30	TRBJ1-2	TGTGCCTGGAGTAGGGGAGGTTTTAGTGGCTACACCTTC	CAWSRGGFSGYTF
.	TRBV5-5	TRBJ1-2	TGTGCCAGCAGCTCCGGGGAAACTGGCTACACCTTC	CASSSGETGYTF
.	TRBV7-6	TRBJ1-1	TGTGCCAGCAGCTTAGAAGGACAGACCGACACTGAAGCTTTCTTT	CASSLEGQTDTEAFF
TRBD2	TRBV9	TRBJ2-3	TGTGCCAGCAGCGAGCGGGGGCTCGGCACAGATACGCAGTATTTT	CASSERGLGTDTQYF
.	TRBV6-5	TRBJ2-2	TGTGCCAGCATCAAGAACACCGGGGAGCTGTTTTTT	CASIKNTGELFF
TRBD1	TRBV7-9	TRBJ2-3	TGTGCCAGCAGAGGACAGGGGAGCACAGATACGCAGTATTTT	CASRGQGSTDTQYF
TRBD1	TRBV4-1	TRBJ2-7	TGCGCCAGCAGCCAAGGCCTCCGGGACAGGGGTCGGTACGAGCAGTACTTC	CASSQGLRDRGRYEQYF
TRBD1	TRBV2	TRBJ2-3	TGTGCCACCGTCCCGGGACAGGGTTCGGATACGCAGTATTTT	CATVPGQGSDTQYF
TRBD1	TRBV19	TRBJ1-2	TGTGCCAGTAGCAGACCCGGTGTCAGGGGGCGTCAAGGCTACACCTTC	CASSRPGVRGRQGYTF
TRBD1	TRBV25-1	TRBJ2-7	TGTGCCAGCAGTCAACAGGGGGCGCGGTACGAGCAGTACTTC	CASSQQGARYEQYF